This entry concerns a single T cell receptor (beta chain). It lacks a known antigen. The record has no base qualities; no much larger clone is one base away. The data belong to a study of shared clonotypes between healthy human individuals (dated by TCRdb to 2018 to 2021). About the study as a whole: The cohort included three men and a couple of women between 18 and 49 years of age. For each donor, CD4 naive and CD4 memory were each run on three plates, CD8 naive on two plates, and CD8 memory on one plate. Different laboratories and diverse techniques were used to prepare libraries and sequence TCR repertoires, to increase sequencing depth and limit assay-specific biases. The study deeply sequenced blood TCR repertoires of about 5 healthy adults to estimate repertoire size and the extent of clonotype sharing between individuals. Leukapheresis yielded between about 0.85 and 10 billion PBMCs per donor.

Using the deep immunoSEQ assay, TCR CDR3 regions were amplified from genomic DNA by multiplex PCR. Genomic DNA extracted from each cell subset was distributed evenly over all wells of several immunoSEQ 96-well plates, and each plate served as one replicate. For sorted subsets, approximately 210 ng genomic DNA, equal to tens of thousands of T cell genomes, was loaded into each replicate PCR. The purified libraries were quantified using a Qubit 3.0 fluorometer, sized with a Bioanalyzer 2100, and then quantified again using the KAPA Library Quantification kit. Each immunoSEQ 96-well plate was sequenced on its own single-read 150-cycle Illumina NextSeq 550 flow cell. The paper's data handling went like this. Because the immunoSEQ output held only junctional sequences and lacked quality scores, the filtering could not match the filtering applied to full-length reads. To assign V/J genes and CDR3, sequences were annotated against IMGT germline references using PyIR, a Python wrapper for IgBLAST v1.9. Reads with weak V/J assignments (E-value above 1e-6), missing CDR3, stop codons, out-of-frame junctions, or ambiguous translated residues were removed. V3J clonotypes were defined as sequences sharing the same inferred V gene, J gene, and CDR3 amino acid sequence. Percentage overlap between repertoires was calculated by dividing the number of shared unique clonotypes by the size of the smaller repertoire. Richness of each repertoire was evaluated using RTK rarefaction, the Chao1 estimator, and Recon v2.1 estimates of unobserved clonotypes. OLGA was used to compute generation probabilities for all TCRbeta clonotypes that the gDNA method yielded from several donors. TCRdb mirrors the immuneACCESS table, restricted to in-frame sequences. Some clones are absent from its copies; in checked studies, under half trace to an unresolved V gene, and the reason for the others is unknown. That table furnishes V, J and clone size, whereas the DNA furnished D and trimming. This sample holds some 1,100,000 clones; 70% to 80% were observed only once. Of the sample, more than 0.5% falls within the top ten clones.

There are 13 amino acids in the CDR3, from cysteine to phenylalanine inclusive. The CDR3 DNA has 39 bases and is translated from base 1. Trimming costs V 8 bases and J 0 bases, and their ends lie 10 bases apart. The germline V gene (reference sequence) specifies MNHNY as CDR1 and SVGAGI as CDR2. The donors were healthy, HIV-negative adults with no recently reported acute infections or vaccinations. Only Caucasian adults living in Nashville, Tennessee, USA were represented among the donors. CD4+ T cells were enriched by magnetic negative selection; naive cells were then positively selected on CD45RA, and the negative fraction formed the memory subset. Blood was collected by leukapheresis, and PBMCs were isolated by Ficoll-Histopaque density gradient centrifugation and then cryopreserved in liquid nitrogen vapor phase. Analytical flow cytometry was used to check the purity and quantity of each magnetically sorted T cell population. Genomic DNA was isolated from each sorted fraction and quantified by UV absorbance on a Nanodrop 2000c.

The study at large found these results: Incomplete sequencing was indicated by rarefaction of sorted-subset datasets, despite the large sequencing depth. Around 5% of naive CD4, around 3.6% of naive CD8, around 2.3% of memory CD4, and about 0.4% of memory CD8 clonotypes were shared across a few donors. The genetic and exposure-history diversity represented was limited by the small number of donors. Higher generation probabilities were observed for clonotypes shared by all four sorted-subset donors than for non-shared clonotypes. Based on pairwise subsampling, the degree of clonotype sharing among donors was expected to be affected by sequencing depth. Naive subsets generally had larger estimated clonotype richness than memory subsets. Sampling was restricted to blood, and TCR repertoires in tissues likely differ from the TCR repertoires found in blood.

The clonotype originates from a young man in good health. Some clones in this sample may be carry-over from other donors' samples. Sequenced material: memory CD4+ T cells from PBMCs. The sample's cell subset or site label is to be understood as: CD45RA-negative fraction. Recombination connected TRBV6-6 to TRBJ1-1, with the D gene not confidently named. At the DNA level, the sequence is TGTGCCAGCGACGGATTCATGAACACTGAAGCTTTCTTT. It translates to CASDGFMNTEAFF.